Listed here are 20 T cell receptor beta chains from one sample, sequenced in a study of blood T cell repertoires in COVID-19. Some clones are missing from TCRdb's copy, which holds only in-frame ones; the method was immunoSEQ multiplex PCR. The sample carries about 250,000 clones, 90% to 95% recorded once. Sequencing was carried out using PBMCs or T cells enriched from blood (not recorded which). The source is a woman in her late teens or twenties who had recovered from COVID-19.

The rearrangement joins TRBV5-1 to TRBJ2-1, with TRBD1 matching 9 bases. Germline V gene lookup returns CDR1 SGHRS and CDR2 YFSETQ. The CDR3 contains 16 residues. Trimming at V came to 0 bases and at J to 5 bases, leaving 6 bases not matched to a gene. CDR3 sequence: CASSLESDRGNNEQFF. The DNA of the CDR3 is TGCGCCAGCAGCTTGGAGTCCGACAGGGGGAACAATGAGCAGTTCTTC. The full variable domain, in which reference TRBV5-1 and TRBJ2-1 provide the parts outside the CDR3, is KAGVTQTPRYLIKTRGQQVTLSCSPISGHRSVSWYQQTPGQGLQFLFEYFSETQRNKGNFPGRFSGRQFSNSRSEMNVSTLELGDSALYLCASSLESDRGNNEQFFGPGTRLTVL.

The chain joins TRBV19 to TRBJ2-1; D possibly corresponds to TRBD2 (6 bases). This CDR3 has 15 amino acids. CDR1 and CDR2 from the germline V gene are LNHDA and SQIVND (reference sequence). V shed 3 bases and J shed 7 bases, with 16 bases lying between them. The CDR3 DNA reads as TGTGCCAGTAGTATGATGCGGGGAGTTGGAAATGAGCAGTTCTTC. Translating gives CASSMMRGVGNEQFF.

This clone came up once. The chain couples TRBV12-3 or TRBV12-4 to TRBJ2-1; possibly TRBD2 for D (5 bases). The CDR3 has 13 amino acids. V shed 1 base and J shed 4 bases, with 5 bases lying between them. CDR3 sequence reads: CASSLGTYNEQFF. The CDR3 DNA follows: TGTGCCAGCAGTTTAGGGACTTACAATGAGCAGTTCTTC.

Here the CDR3 reads CATSDVSASGGYEQYF. The CDR3 DNA reads TGTGCCACCAGTGATGTTTCGGCTAGCGGGGGTTACGAGCAGTACTTC. The V gene is TRBV24-1, the J gene TRBJ2-7; 10 bases line up with TRBD2. Germline V gene lookup returns CDR1 KGHDR and CDR2 SFDVKD. J gave up 4 bases and V 3 bases, and 8 bases lay outside the gene matches. This CDR3 region has 16 residues.

CDR3 DNA: TGTGCCAGCAGCGTAGAACCACAGGGCTATAATTCACCCCTCCACTTT. It encodes CASSVEPQGYNSPLHF. The gene calls are TRBV9 and TRBJ1-6, with D possibly TRBD1 on 6 matching bases. Between the trimmed V and J ends, which lost 0 bases and 3 bases, there was a span of 10 bases. Germline CDR1 reads SGDLS; CDR2 reads YYNGEE. CDR3 length equals 16 residues.

This rearrangement joins TRBV6-4 to TRBJ2-2; a possible D gene is TRBD2 (6 bases). Between the trimmed V and J ends, which lost 6 bases and 4 bases, there was a span of 15 bases. Germline V CDR1 and CDR2: MRHNA, SNTAGT. There are 15 residues in the CDR3. The CDR3 spells CASSSDAGSTGELFF. The CDR3 DNA reads as TGTGCCAGCAGCTCTGACGCGGGAAGCACCGGGGAGCTGTTTTTT.

This chain uses TRBV19 with TRBJ2-1; 9 bases line up with TRBD2. Germline V gene sequence: CDR1 LNHDA, CDR2 SQIVND (reference sequence). Germline trimming cut 6 bases from V and 7 bases from J; bases unmatched to any gene: 7. The CDR3 length is 14 residues. CDR3 sequence: CASSPIAGANEQFF. The CDR3 bases are TGTGCCAGTAGCCCTATAGCGGGGGCTAATGAGCAGTTCTTC.

The rearrangement joins TRBV27 to TRBJ1-1; D might be TRBD1 (6 bases). Germline V CDR1 and CDR2: MNHEY, SMNVEV (reference sequence). The CDR3 contains 13 residues. Deletions cut 6 bases from V and 1 base from J, with 9 bases between. DNA of the CDR3: TGTGCCAGCAGGGACAGTGGGAACACTGAAGCTTTCTTT. Translated: CASRDSGNTEAFF.

This clone was found once. This chain connects TRBV19 to TRBJ1-3; the D is unclear. The germline V gene encodes CDR1 LNHDA and CDR2 SQIVND (reference sequence). Trimming stripped 6 bases from V and 0 bases from J, with 3 bases between. The CDR3 totals 12 residues. The CDR3 loop reads CASRSSGNTIYF. The CDR3, as DNA: TGTGCCAGTAGGAGCTCTGGAAACACCATATATTTT. Full variable domain (remainder filled in from reference TRBV19 and TRBJ1-3): DGGITQSPKYLFRKEGQNVTLSCEQNLNHDAMYWYRQDPGQGLRLIYYSQIVNDFQKGDIAEGYSVSREKKESFPLTVTSAQKNPTAFYLCASRSSGNTIYFGEGSWLTVV.

J is TRBJ1-4 and V is TRBV28, with a weak D call TRBD1 (6 bases). The V gene's germline CDR1 is MDHEN and CDR2 SYDVKM. The V and J ends lost 3 bases and 4 bases respectively, with 9 bases between them. The CDR3 consists of 14 residues. The CDR3 sequence: CASSLGQLNEKLFF. The CDR3 nucleotides read TGTGCCAGCAGTTTGGGACAACTTAATGAAAAACTGTTTTTT.

A remark on this clone: Other DNA variants within this sample encode the same CDR3. This CDR3 reads CASSLSSYEQYF. The CDR3 DNA is TGTGCCAGCAGCTTATCTTCCTACGAGCAGTACTTC. The V gene is TRBV7-2, the J gene TRBJ2-7, with D hard to call. The V gene lost 2 bases and the J gene lost 1 base, with 3 bases spanning the gap. The CDR3 covers 12 residues. Germline CDR1 reads SGHTA; CDR2 reads FQGNSA.

The genes are TRBV11-2 and TRBJ1-1; D perhaps matches TRBD1 (6 bases). Germline V gives CDR1 SGHAT, CDR2 FQNNGV. Trimming removed 5 bases at V and 7 bases at J, with 14 bases between. CDR3 length: 13 amino acids. The CDR3 is CASSQQGFGEAFF. CDR3 coding DNA: TGTGCCAGCAGCCAACAGGGTTTTGGTGAAGCTTTCTTT.

V is TRBV4-1 and J is TRBJ1-2; D may be TRBD1 (5 bases). Germline loops: CDR1 MGHRA, CDR2 YSYEKL. Trimming shortened V by 7 bases and J by 2 bases, and 14 bases separated the two germline ends. The CDR3 is made up of 14 amino acids. The CDR3 region is CASTPGRQNYGYTF. CDR3 DNA: TGCGCCAGCACCCCGGGCCGACAGAACTATGGCTACACCTTC.

The genes are TRBV19 and TRBJ1-2; D remains ambiguous. CDR1 is LNHDA and CDR2 is SQIVND in the germline V gene (reference sequence). Trimming removed 3 bases at V and 3 bases at J, with 14 bases between. CDR3 length: 15 amino acids. The CDR3 DNA reads TGTGCCAGTAGTATCCAAATCAGGTTCGACTATGGCTACACCTTC. The encoded protein is CASSIQIRFDYGYTF.

V and J are TRBV25-1 and TRBJ1-6; a weak D match, TRBD1 (5 bases). The V end was cut by 2 bases, the J end by 13 bases, with 15 bases between. Germline CDR1 is MGHDK and CDR2 is SYGVNS. The CDR3 is 14 amino acids. CDR3 loop: CASSEPGPWDPLHF. For the CDR3, the DNA is TGTGCCAGCAGTGAACCAGGGCCCTGGGATCCCCTCCACTTT.

The V gene is TRBV15, the J gene TRBJ1-5; D unresolved. The CDR3 totals 13 residues. The V end was cut by 0 bases, the J end by 6 bases, with 6 bases between. The germline V gene has CDR1 LNHNV and CDR2 YYDKDF (reference sequence). The chain's CDR3 is CATSRDLRQPQHF. CDR3 bases: TGTGCCACCAGCAGAGATTTGCGTCAGCCCCAGCATTTT.

The V and J genes are TRBV9 and TRBJ1-3; D may be TRBD1 (6 bases). CDR3 length equals 15 residues. The V and J ends lost 4 bases and 4 bases respectively, with 15 bases between them. In germline, CDR1 is SGDLS, CDR2 YYNGEE. CDR3 sequence reads: CASSPHPDRGNTIYF. The DNA of the CDR3 is TGTGCCAGCAGCCCTCATCCCGACAGGGGAAACACCATATATTTT.

The rearrangement links TRBV3-1 (or the pseudogene TRBV3-2) to TRBJ2-1, with TRBD2 matching 8 bases. Germline V gene sequence: CDR1 LGHDT, CDR2 YNNKEL (reference sequence). After removal of 3 bases from V and 6 bases from J, the junction contained 4 bases not matched to a gene. This CDR3 is built from 14 residues. CDR3 residues: CASSQRLAGNEQFF. The CDR3 bases are TGTGCCAGCAGCCAGCGTCTAGCGGGCAATGAGCAGTTCTTC.

V and J are TRBV19 and TRBJ1-4; perhaps TRBD1 as D (5 bases). Per the germline V gene, CDR1 is LNHDA and CDR2 is SQIVND (reference sequence). CDR3 length: 15 amino acids. Deletions cut 4 bases from V and 5 bases from J, with 14 bases between. CDR3 protein: CASSNPGVYNEKLFF. Here the CDR3 DNA reads TGTGCCAGTAGTAACCCGGGGGTTTACAATGAAAAACTGTTTTTT.

This clone is a singleton in its sample. The chain has TRBV19 and TRBJ1-5; 7 positions agree with TRBD1. With 1 base clipped from V and 5 bases from J, the junction kept 2 bases outside the gene matches. Germline V gene lookup returns CDR1 LNHDA and CDR2 SQIVND (reference sequence). The CDR3 length is 14 residues. CDR3 DNA sequence: TGTGCCAGTAGTATAGGGACAGGTGATCAGCCCCAGCATTTT. Its protein product is CASSIGTGDQPQHF.